This is a list of T cell receptor beta chains from one sample in a study of chemoradiotherapy in HPV16-positive cancers. Repertoires were generated with immunoSEQ multiplex PCR, while TCRdb's copy carries only in-frame clones and drops some. The sample has 30,000 to 35,000 clones, roughly nine tenths seen once. The starting material was blood, obtained from a patient who underwent chemoradiotherapy. Receptor source: a human donor with HPV-associated anogenital cancer. The CDR3 runs from the conserved cysteine through the conserved F or W. The D gene is left open where the match is weak. For some rows the clone size is stated as once, few or many, or as a class when expanded; others skip it.

J,size,D,V,DNA,CDR3
TRBJ1-3,-,-,TRBV9,TGTGCCAGCAGCGTAGAGGTCTTACCGGCCTCTGGAAACACCATATATTTT,CASSVEVLPASGNTIYF
TRBJ1-1,-,-,TRBV4-1,TGCGCCAGCAGCCAAGATCCCCTCCCGCAGCCACTGAACACTGAAGCTTTCTTT,CASSQDPLPQPLNTEAFF
TRBJ2-1,-,-,TRBV10-3,TGTGCCATCAGTGAGTCGGGCAGTCGGCCGGAGAGGTCCGATGAGCAGTTCTTC,CAISESGSRPERSDEQFF
TRBJ1-3,-,-,TRBV9,TGTGCCAGCAGCGTAGATCCCCTGGGGGGAAACACCATATATTTT,CASSVDPLGGNTIYF
TRBJ2-3,-,-,TRBV4-1,TGCGCCAGCAGCCCGCTCCCCCCAGCGGGCCTTCCCTCTAGCACAGATACGCAGTATTTT,CASSPLPPAGLPSSTDTQYF
TRBJ2-3,-,-,TRBV16,TGTGCCAGCAGCCGCAGGGGCGGGAGCACAGATACGCAGTATTTT,CASSRRGGSTDTQYF
TRBJ2-3,-,-,TRBV6-6,TGTGCCAGCAGTTACTCGAGTACAGATACGCAGTATTTT,CASSYSSTDTQYF
TRBJ2-7,-,TRBD1,TRBV11-3,TGTGCCAGCAGCTTCACATCTACAGGGGCCCCAGCCTACGAGCAGTACTTC,CASSFTSTGAPAYEQYF
TRBJ1-3,-,TRBD1,TRBV5-1,TGCGCCAGCAGCTTGGGGCCCCGACAGGGCTCTGGAAACACCATATATTTT,CASSLGPRQGSGNTIYF
TRBJ1-5,-,-,TRBV4-1,TGCGCCAGCAGCCAAGAAGTCCGGCAGGGTGGCAATCAGCCCCAGCATTTT,CASSQEVRQGGNQPQHF
TRBJ2-7,-,-,TRBV18,TGTGCCAGCTCACCACCGGACGTGAGAGGGGTCGACGAGCAGTACTTC,CASSPPDVRGVDEQYF
TRBJ2-7,-,-,TRBV5-1,TGCGCCAGCAGCTTGCAGGACACCTCCTCCTACGAGCAGTACTTC,CASSLQDTSSYEQYF
TRBJ1-1,-,-,TRBV5-1,TGCGCCAGCAGCTTGGTACCAGGGCAAAGTGAAGCTTTCTTT,CASSLVPGQSEAFF
TRBJ1-5,-,TRBD1,TRBV25-1,TGTGCCAGCAGTGGACCAGGACAGGGGAGGGGGCCCCAGCATTTT,CASSGPGQGRGPQHF
TRBJ1-6,-,-,TRBV19,TGTGCCAGTACCCCGGCCCCTGACAGAAGCTCCTATAATTCACCCCTCCACTTT,CASTPAPDRSSYNSPLHF
TRBJ1-3,-,-,TRBV5-6,TGTGCCAGCAGCTATGGAAACACCATATATTTT,CASSYGNTIYF
TRBJ1-3,-,-,TRBV11-2,TGTGCCAGCAGCTTAGGGCTAGTGGAAAACACCATATATTTT,CASSLGLVENTIYF
TRBJ2-2,-,-,TRBV30,TGTGCCTGGTGGCCCGAGGGGCGCGGGTACACCGGGGAGCTGTTTTTT,CAWWPEGRGYTGELFF
TRBJ1-3,-,-,TRBV7-6,TGTGCCAGCAGCTCCCTGGGTGGGGCTGGTTCCGGAAACACCATATATTTT,CASSSLGGAGSGNTIYF
TRBJ2-7,-,-,TRBV27,TGTGCCAGCACCCCTAGGGGATACAGTGTACACGAGCAGTACTTC,CASTPRGYSVHEQYF
TRBJ1-2,-,-,TRBV21-1,TGTGCCAGCACCCCGGGACGACAGTATGGCTACACCTTC,CASTPGRQYGYTF
TRBJ2-7,-,-,TRBV6-1,TGTGCCAGCAAGATCACCTACGAGCAGTACTTC,CASKITYEQYF
TRBJ2-2,once,TRBD1,TRBV19,TGTGCCAGTAGTGGACAGGGGACCGGGGAGCTGTTTTTT,CASSGQGTGELFF
TRBJ1-2,few,-,TRBV5-1,TGCGCCAGCAGCCCGGAACGACAGCGAACTAACTATGGCTACACCTTC,CASSPERQRTNYGYTF
TRBJ1-4,-,-,TRBV7-9,TGTGCCAGCAGCTTTACGGGAGGGACTAATGAAAAACTGTTTTTT,CASSFTGGTNEKLFF
TRBJ2-2,few,TRBD1,TRBV9,TGTGCCAGCAGCGAGGGGACAGGCGGAAACACCGGGGAGCTGTTTTTT,CASSEGTGGNTGELFF
TRBJ2-2,-,TRBD2,TRBV10-3,TGTGCCTCAGGGACTAGCGGGGGGGTTGGCACCGGGGAGCTGTTTTTT,CASGTSGGVGTGELFF
TRBJ1-2,-,-,TRBV5-5,TGTGCCAGCAGCCAAGTAGACGTAGCTAACTATGGCTACACCTTC,CASSQVDVANYGYTF
TRBJ2-7,once,-,TRBV4-3,TGCGCCAGCAGCCAAGATGTGAACTCCTACGAGCAGTACTTC,CASSQDVNSYEQYF
TRBJ2-7,once,-,TRBV6-5,TGTGCCAGCAGCCGTAGCGTCCGGAGCTCCTACGAGCAGTACTTC,CASSRSVRSSYEQYF
TRBJ1-1,once,-,TRBV14,TGTGCCAGCAGCCTGCACCTGAACACTGAAGCTTTCTTT,CASSLHLNTEAFF
TRBJ2-3,once,TRBD2,TRBV14,TGTGCCAGCAGCCAAAGAGCGGGAGTAAGAGATACGCAGTATTTT,CASSQRAGVRDTQYF
TRBJ1-2,-,-,TRBV6-5,TGTGCCAGCAGCCACCCGCAGGGCGGGCGAGGCTACACCTTC,CASSHPQGGRGYTF
TRBJ2-5,-,TRBD2,TRBV6-6,TGTGCCAGCAGTTACCTAGCGGGGTTTCTGGAGACCCAGTACTTC,CASSYLAGFLETQYF
TRBJ2-7,once,TRBD1,TRBV11-1,TGTGCCAGCAGCTCCGCCGGGACAGGGTACTCCTACGAGCAGTACTTC,CASSSAGTGYSYEQYF
TRBJ2-1,few,-,TRBV7-6,TGTGCCAGCAGCTTAGAGGGGGGCTGGTCGAGCTCCTACAATGAGCAGTTCTTC,CASSLEGGWSSSYNEQFF
TRBJ2-2,medium-sized,TRBD2,TRBV6-1,TGTGCCAGCAGTGAATTGAGCGGGGCCACCGGGGAGCTGTTTTTT,CASSELSGATGELFF
TRBJ1-1,once,-,TRBV5-4,TGTGCCAGCAGCTTATTAGACACTGAAGCTTTCTTT,CASSLLDTEAFF
TRBJ1-4,-,-,TRBV4-3,TGCGCCAGCAGTCCAGAGTCAACTAATGAAAAACTGTTTTTT,CASSPESTNEKLFF
TRBJ2-3,once,-,TRBV2,TGTGCCAGCCGAATAAGGACAGCGGGCACAGATACGCAGTATTTT,CASRIRTAGTDTQYF
TRBJ2-1,once,-,TRBV29-1,TGCAGCGCCATCCCTCGGGGCCAGCCCTACAATGAGCAGTTCTTC,CSAIPRGQPYNEQFF
TRBJ1-1,-,-,TRBV6-1,TGTGCCAGCAGTCTGACAGTACTCAACACTGAAGCTTTCTTT,CASSLTVLNTEAFF